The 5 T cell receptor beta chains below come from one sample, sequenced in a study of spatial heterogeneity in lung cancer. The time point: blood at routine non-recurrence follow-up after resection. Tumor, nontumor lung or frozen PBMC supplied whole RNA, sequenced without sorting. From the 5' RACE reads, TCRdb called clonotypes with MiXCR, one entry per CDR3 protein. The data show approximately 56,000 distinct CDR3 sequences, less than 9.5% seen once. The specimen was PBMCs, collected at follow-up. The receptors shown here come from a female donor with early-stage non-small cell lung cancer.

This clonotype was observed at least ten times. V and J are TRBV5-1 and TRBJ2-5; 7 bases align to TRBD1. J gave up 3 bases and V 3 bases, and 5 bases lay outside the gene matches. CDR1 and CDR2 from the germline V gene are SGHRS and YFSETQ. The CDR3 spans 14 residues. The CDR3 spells CASSSTGTEETQYF. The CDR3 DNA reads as TGCGCCAGCAGCTCGACAGGGACAGAAGAGACCCAGTACTTC. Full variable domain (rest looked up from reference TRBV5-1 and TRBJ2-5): KAGVTQTPRYLIKTRGQQVTLSCSPISGHRSVSWYQQTPGQGLQFLFEYFSETQRNKGNFPGRFSGRQFSNSRSEMNVSTLELGDSALYLCASSSTGTEETQYFGPGTRLLVL.

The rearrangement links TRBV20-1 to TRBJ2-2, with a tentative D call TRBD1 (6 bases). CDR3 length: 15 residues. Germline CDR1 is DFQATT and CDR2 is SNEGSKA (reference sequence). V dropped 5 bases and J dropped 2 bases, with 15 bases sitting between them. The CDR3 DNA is TGCAGTGCTCCCCCTGGGGGCGTAAACACCGGGGAGCTGTTTTTT. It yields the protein CSAPPGGVNTGELFF.

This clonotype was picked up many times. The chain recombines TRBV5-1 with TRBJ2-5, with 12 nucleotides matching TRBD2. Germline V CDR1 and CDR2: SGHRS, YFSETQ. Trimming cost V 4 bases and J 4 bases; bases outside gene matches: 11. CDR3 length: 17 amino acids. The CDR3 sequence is CASSVSWTSGVGETQYF. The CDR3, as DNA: TGCGCCAGCAGCGTTTCATGGACTAGCGGGGTTGGAGAGACCCAGTACTTC.

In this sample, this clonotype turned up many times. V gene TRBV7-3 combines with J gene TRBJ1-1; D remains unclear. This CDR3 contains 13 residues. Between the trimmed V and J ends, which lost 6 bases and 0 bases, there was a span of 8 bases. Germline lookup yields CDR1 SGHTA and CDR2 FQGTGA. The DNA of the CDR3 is TGTGCCAGCAGTTATGAAATGAACACTGAAGCTTTCTTT. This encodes CASSYEMNTEAFF.

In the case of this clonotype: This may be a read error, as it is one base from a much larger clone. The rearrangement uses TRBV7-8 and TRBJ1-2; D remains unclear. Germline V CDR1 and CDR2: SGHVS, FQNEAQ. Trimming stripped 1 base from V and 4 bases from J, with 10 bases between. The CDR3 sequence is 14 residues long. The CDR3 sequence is CASSLGRSTYGYTF. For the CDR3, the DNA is TGTGCCAGCAGCTTAGGCAGGTCAACCTATGGCTACACCTTC.